This T cell receptor beta chain appears in the sequencing data of a study of T cell clusters in autoimmune cytopenias. General study findings and limits: Primary autoimmune cytopenia patients seemingly lacked the physiological T cell clusters found in healthy donors. TRB repertoire shifts in secondary cytopenia and chronic lymphocytic leukemia mostly reflected lymphoma, not autoimmunity.

Germline values: CDR1 MDHEN, CDR2 SYDVKM. The CDR3 is 16 residues long. Notes on this clonotype: Its antigen remains unknown.

One tube held mixed TRB-A and TRB-B primer pools for touch-down PCR. TCRdb reprocessed the multiplex PCR reads and reports one entry per CDR3 protein, with no DNA. The sample has 7,800 or so distinct CDR3 sequences, and its top ten clones hold 4.7%. TRB amplification used approximately 0.25 ug of peripheral blood genomic DNA. This sequence originates from a human donor with an autoimmune cytopenia or autoimmune hepatitis (not recorded which). Sample: peripheral blood. The V gene is TRBV28, the J gene TRBJ2-7; the TCRdb call, TRBD1, lacks DNA for checking. The CDR3 protein is CASSPGWGLSPYEQYF.